A single sample gave rise to the 29 T cell receptor beta chains below, sequenced in a study of naive and memory T cell subsets. The study, taken as a whole, reports: Possibly reflecting memory cells re-expressing CD45RA, a few larger clonotypes occurred in naive repertoires, especially CD8.

These receptors have no identified antigens. Two oligonucleotides, mixed equimolar, formed the beta constant-region primer covering TRBC1 and TRBC2. Ligated cDNA was amplified by four rounds of PCR with nested alpha and beta constant-region primers and SP2. One entry per CDR3 protein, called by TCRdb with MiXCR from the UMI-ligation and nested PCR reads. Of over 130,000 distinct CDR3 sequences in the sample, approximately 20% were seen once. The material sequenced was naive CD8+ T cells from blood. All receptors come from a human donor in good health.

The chain joins TRBV11-3 to TRBJ2-2, with TRBD1 identical over 10 bases. Germline CDR1 SGHNT, CDR2 YENEEA. Losses at the gene ends were 5 bases for V and 5 bases for J; bases not matched to a gene: 5. The CDR3 length is 15 residues. As DNA, the CDR3 is TGTGCCAGCAGCCCCCGGGACAGGGGAACCGGGGAGCTGTTTTTT. It codes for CASSPRDRGTGELFF.

The V call is TRBV12-3 or TRBV12-4, the J call TRBJ2-5; D might be TRBD2 (7 bases). CDR3 length: 14 amino acids. V shed 3 bases and J shed 5 bases, with 13 bases lying between them. CDR3 sequence: CASSFGGAEETQYF. In DNA, the CDR3 is TGTGCCAGCAGTTTTGGGGGGGCTGAGGAGACCCAGTACTTC.

The chain employs TRBV5-1 and TRBJ2-7, with D uncertain. Trimming left V 0 bases short and J 5 bases short, with 9 bases between. Germline CDR1 reads SGHRS; CDR2 reads YFSETQ. CDR3 length: 13 amino acids. The chain's CDR3 is CASSLVYGHEQYF. CDR3 DNA: TGCGCCAGCAGCTTGGTGTACGGCCACGAGCAGTACTTC.

This clonotype appeared a few times. J is TRBJ2-1 and V is TRBV6-5; TRBD2 might be the D (5 bases). The CDR3 covers 13 residues. The ends were cut back, 5 bases at V and 7 bases at J, with 12 bases in the middle. Per the germline V gene, CDR1 is MNHEY and CDR2 is SVGAGI. DNA of the CDR3: TGTGCCAGCAGTAATCCGGCGGGTAATGAGCAGTTCTTC. Its protein is CASSNPAGNEQFF.

The chain has TRBV14 and TRBJ2-1; 9 bases match TRBD2. The CDR3 covers 17 residues. Germline V lookup: CDR1 SGHDN, CDR2 FVKESK. Trimming removed 4 bases from V and 3 bases from J; junction bases left unmatched: 10. CDR3 loop: CASSPGTSILFYNEQFF. CDR3 bases: TGTGCCAGCAGCCCCGGGACTAGCATTCTTTTCTACAATGAGCAGTTCTTC.

This clonotype was counted a single time. The chain uses TRBV6-2 or TRBV6-3 and TRBJ2-1; TRBD1 matches 8 bases. The CDR3 consists of 13 residues. J gave up 7 bases and V 3 bases, and 2 bases lay outside the gene matches. Germline V gene data show CDR1 as MNHEY and CDR2 as SVGEGT. In DNA form, the CDR3 reads TGTGCCAGCAGTTATAACAGGGGGAATGAGCAGTTCTTC. Its translation is CASSYNRGNEQFF.

The table lists this clonotype with a few counts. Compared with germline, one end of the junction differs, possibly owing to a read error. V gene TRBV15 combines with J gene TRBJ2-7; 9 nucleotides line up with TRBD1. This CDR3 is 15 amino acids long. The germline V gene encodes CDR1 LNHNV and CDR2 YYDKDF (reference sequence). The CDR3 nucleotides read TGTGCCACCAGCAGAACCTCCGGGACAGGGTCTGTTTCTACCTTC. Translated: CATSRTSGTGSVSTF.

The J gene is TRBJ2-1, the V gene TRBV7-3; D is unresolved. V lost 5 bases, J lost 0 bases, and 8 bases lay in between. Germline-derived CDR1 and CDR2 are SGHTA and FQGTGA. The CDR3 spans 14 residues. The CDR3 here is CASSHGSSYNEQFF. The CDR3, as DNA: TGTGCCAGCAGCCACGGAAGCTCCTACAATGAGCAGTTCTTC.

In DNA form, the CDR3 reads TGTGCCACCAGTGATTTCAACACCGGGGAGCTGTTTTTT. This encodes CATSDFNTGELFF. The genes are TRBV24-1 and TRBJ2-2; unclear D gene. The V gene lost 1 base and the J gene lost 2 bases, with 1 base spanning the gap. From germline, CDR1 is KGHDR and CDR2 SFDVKD. The CDR3 has 13 amino acids.

A few counts support this clonotype. This rearrangement joins TRBV28 to TRBJ2-1; 7 positions agree with TRBD2. V lost 6 bases, J lost 5 bases, and 10 bases stayed unmatched. The CDR3 is 15 amino acids. Germline assignment: CDR1 MDHEN and CDR2 SYDVKM. CDR3 protein: CASSTWASGHNEQFF. As DNA, the CDR3 is TGTGCCAGCAGCACCTGGGCTAGCGGCCACAATGAGCAGTTCTTC.

The rearrangement links TRBV13 to TRBJ1-2; unclear D gene. Germline CDR1 and CDR2: PRHDT and FYEKMQ (reference sequence). Trimming shortened V by 1 base and J by 4 bases, and 7 bases separated the two germline ends. The CDR3 consists of 13 residues. CDR3 amino acids: CASSLDQRYGYTF. The DNA of the CDR3 is TGTGCCAGCAGCTTAGACCAACGCTATGGCTACACCTTC.

The gene calls are TRBV19 and TRBJ2-6; no reliable D call. CDR3 size: 12 residues. CDR1 and CDR2 (germline): LNHDA, SQIVND (reference sequence). Trimming pared 5 bases from V and 3 bases from J, leaving 2 bases between. CDR3 DNA sequence: TGTGCCAGTAGTTATGGGGCCAACGTCCTGACTTTC. It encodes CASSYGANVLTF.

There are many counts of this clonotype. At one end the junction does not follow the germline gene, possibly because of a read error. The rearrangement links TRBV4-1 to TRBJ2-7; maybe TRBD1 (5 bases). CDR1 MGHRA and CDR2 YSYEKL come from the germline V gene. CDR3 length: 13 amino acids. The CDR3 DNA sequence: TGTGCCAGCAGCCAAGACGACAGCTACGAGCAGTACTTC. Residues: CASSQDDSYEQYF.

The table lists this clonotype with many counts. The V call is TRBV28, the J call TRBJ1-5, with D possibly TRBD1 on 5 matching bases. V lost 2 bases, J lost 0 bases, and 14 bases lay in between. The CDR3 is made up of 17 amino acids. In germline, CDR1 is MDHEN, CDR2 SYDVKM. The chain's CDR3 is CASSLDYRSYSNQPQHF. The CDR3 coding sequence is TGTGCCAGCAGTTTAGACTACAGGAGCTATAGCAATCAGCCCCAGCATTTT.

The V gene is TRBV29-1, the J gene TRBJ2-7; D gene unclear. CDR3 length equals 12 residues. The V and J ends lost 4 bases and 2 bases respectively, with 9 bases between them. Germline CDR1 and CDR2: SQVTM and ANQGSEA. CDR3: CSVGRSTYEQYF. The CDR3 nucleotides read TGCAGCGTTGGACGGTCAACCTACGAGCAGTACTTC.

The chain joins TRBV7-2 to TRBJ2-7; 9 bases align to TRBD2. CDR3 length equals 15 residues. V gave up 3 bases and J gave up 0 bases; unmatched junction bases: 3. In germline, CDR1 is SGHTA, CDR2 FQGNSA. In nucleotides, the CDR3 is TGTGCCAGCAGCTTGACTAGCGGTTCCTCCTACGAGCAGTACTTC. Protein product: CASSLTSGSSYEQYF.

This sequence joins TRBV9 and TRBJ1-1, with 7 bases aligning to TRBD1. V dropped 4 bases and J dropped 1; count of bases not matched to a gene: 10. The CDR3 is 16 amino acids. CDR1 is SGDLS, CDR2 YYNGEE, per germline. DNA of the CDR3: TGTGCCAGCAGCTCTATCGGGACAGAGACGAACACTGAAGCTTTCTTT. Amino acid sequence: CASSSIGTETNTEAFF.

The CDR3 DNA is TGTGCCAGCAGCCGCGGGACAGGAGGCACCGGGGAGCTGTTTTTT. Protein product: CASSRGTGGTGELFF. The genes are TRBV27 and TRBJ2-2; TRBD1 matches 8 bases. Germline CDR1 MNHEY, CDR2 SMNVEV (reference sequence). This CDR3 is 15 amino acids long. The V and J ends lost 6 bases and 4 bases, in that order; junction bases with no gene match: 7.

CDR3 coding DNA: TGTGCCAGTAGTATCATGCGGGAGGTTTTTGGGAATGAGCAGTTCTTC. Its protein is CASSIMREVFGNEQFF. The chain couples TRBV19 to TRBJ2-1; 8 bases map to TRBD2. Germline V gene lookup returns CDR1 LNHDA and CDR2 SQIVND (reference sequence). Unmatched junction bases numbered 11, after V lost 3 bases and J lost 7 bases. The CDR3 consists of 16 residues.

The rearrangement joins TRBV12-5 to TRBJ1-1; a weak D match, TRBD1 (6 bases). Germline CDR1 reads LGHNT; CDR2 reads FRNRAP. This CDR3 contains 17 residues. Trimming took off 0 bases at V and 1 base at J, with 15 bases between the two ends. CDR3 amino acids: CASGLVLTGTKNTEAFF. As DNA, the CDR3 is TGTGCTAGTGGTTTGGTACTAACCGGGACAAAGAACACTGAAGCTTTCTTT.

This clonotype was counted only a few times. This chain uses TRBV12-5 with TRBJ2-7; D is perhaps TRBD1 or TRBD2 (5 bases each). The CDR3 contains 13 residues. Deletions cut 0 bases from V and 6 bases from J, with 9 bases between. Germline V gene sequence: CDR1 LGHNT, CDR2 FRNRAP. The CDR3 DNA reads as TGTGCTAGTGGTTTGGTATCAGGGACCGAGCAGTACTTC. It codes for CASGLVSGTEQYF.

Only a few counts were recorded for this clonotype. The V gene is TRBV14, the J gene TRBJ1-2; tentative D call: TRBD1 (6 bases). Germline assignment: CDR1 SGHDN and CDR2 FVKESK. V was cut by 2 bases and J by 2 bases, with 6 bases left in between. CDR3 length equals 13 residues. CDR3 amino acids: CASSQTGNYGYTF. The CDR3 region has the DNA TGTGCCAGCAGCCAAACAGGGAACTATGGCTACACCTTC.

The V call is TRBV5-5, the J call TRBJ2-7, with unresolved D. Trimming stripped 5 bases from V and 2 bases from J, with 17 bases between. Germline V CDR1 and CDR2: SGHKS, YYEKEE (reference sequence). The CDR3 is 15 amino acids. DNA of the CDR3: TGTGCCAGCAGTCTGGCCCCGATGGGCCCCTACGAGCAGTACTTC. Amino acid sequence: CASSLAPMGPYEQYF.

In this sample, this clonotype turned up a few times. The CDR3 reads CSARDRYRGSKNTEAFF. CDR3 bases: TGCAGTGCTAGAGACCGCTACAGGGGCTCAAAGAACACTGAAGCTTTCTTT. The rearrangement uses TRBV20-1 and TRBJ1-1; 7 bases line up with TRBD1. V lost 0 bases to trimming and J lost 1 base; unmatched junction nucleotides: 11. There are 17 residues in the CDR3. CDR1 DFQATT and CDR2 SNEGSKA come from the germline V gene (reference sequence).

The genes are TRBV20-1 and TRBJ2-1, with 8 bases aligning to TRBD2. The CDR3 is 16 residues long. Germline lookup yields CDR1 DFQATT and CDR2 SNEGSKA (reference sequence). V gave up 0 bases and J gave up 7 bases; unmatched junction bases: 11. The CDR3 sequence: CSARDLTGGVRNEQFF. Here the CDR3 DNA reads TGCAGTGCTAGAGATCTTACGGGAGGGGTCCGAAATGAGCAGTTCTTC.

This clonotype was counted only a few times. The chain has TRBV3-1 and TRBJ1-1; D gene ambiguous. Between the trimmed V and J ends, which lost 0 bases and 10 bases, there was a span of 12 bases. The germline V gene has CDR1 LGHDT and CDR2 YNNKEL (reference sequence). CDR3 length: 13 residues. The CDR3 DNA reads as TGTGCCAGCAGCCAAGAGGAGCTGACCGGAGCTTTCTTT. It specifies CASSQEELTGAFF.

The chain employs TRBV28 and TRBJ2-3; TRBD1 matches at 7 bases. V shed 5 bases, J shed 3 bases, and the junction held 11 bases outside the gene matches. The length of the CDR3 is 16 residues. Per germline, CDR1 MDHEN and CDR2 SYDVKM. The CDR3 nucleotides read TGTGCCAGCAGTAGACAGGGAGTAACCTTGACAGATACGCAGTATTTT. Translation: CASSRQGVTLTDTQYF.

This clonotype appeared a single time. No conserved phenylalanine or tryptophan ends this CDR3, so it is likely a read error. The gene calls are TRBV12-3 or TRBV12-4 and TRBJ2-7, with TRBD1 as a possible D gene (5 bases). Trimming removed 5 bases at V and 6 bases at J, with 11 bases between. There are 12 residues in the CDR3. CDR3 residues: CASSPTELEQYL. CDR3 coding DNA: TGTGCCAGCAGTCCGACAGAGCTCGAGCAGTACCTC.

The chain has TRBV28 and TRBJ1-5, with D possibly TRBD1 on 6 matching bases. The CDR3 totals 14 residues. Germline V gene sequence: CDR1 MDHEN, CDR2 SYDVKM. The germline V and J ends were trimmed by 7 bases and 3 bases, with 13 bases remaining between them. CDR3 DNA: TGTGCCAGCAACCCAGGGGTAGACAATCAGCCCCAGCATTTT. Amino acid sequence: CASNPGVDNQPQHF.